This T cell receptor (beta chain) appears in the sequencing data of a study of cytomegalovirus exposure and HLA in healthy donors. General study points: Reported findings show TCR beta sequences accurately forecast HLA-A and HLA-B alleles in most subjects.

Primers for the PCR totalled 60 Vbeta and 13 Jbeta. Assay: immunoSEQ multiplex PCR; the TCRdb copy retains only in-frame clones and omits some. The data hold 130,000 to 150,000 clones, with approximately 80% observed a single time. This clone was picked up one time. Antigen: not known. V was pared by 2 bases and J by 7 bases, with 11 bases between. The CDR3 is 14 amino acids. Germline assignment: CDR1 MNHNS and CDR2 SASEGT. The TCR comes from a middle-aged man in good health and CMV-seropositive. This sequence joins TRBV6-1 and TRBJ2-2, with TRBD2 as a possible D gene (7 bases). Material for sequencing was PBMCs. The CDR3, as DNA: TGTGCCAGCAGTGAAACCGGGGGGCACGGGGAGCTGTTTTTT. Amino acid sequence: CASSETGGHGELFF.